This T cell receptor (beta chain) emerged from a study of T cells after yellow fever vaccination. Broader study findings: Reappearing after the booster were most of the clones from primary vaccination (roughly 96% CD4, 85% to 90% CD8).

Researchers made TCR cDNA using 5'RACE template switching, and this step added a universal primer site and UMIs. TCRdb reprocessed the 5' RACE reads with MiXCR, giving one entry per CDR3 protein. This table has about 350,000 distinct CDR3 sequences, more than 9% appearing once. This clonotype was observed a few times. Its antigen is still unknown. The source was PBMCs, collected on the day of the first yellow fever vaccination. This clonotype was sampled from a man aged 18 to 30 who received the YFV17D yellow fever vaccine.

CDR3 in amino acids: CAISPGRGFGEQYF. The CDR3 nucleotides are TGTGCCATCAGCCCAGGGAGAGGCTTTGGGGAGCAGTACTTC. The J gene is TRBJ2-7, the V gene TRBV10-3, with D possibly being TRBD1 or TRBD2 (5 bases each). The germline V and J ends were trimmed by 6 bases and 7 bases, with 19 bases remaining between them. The V gene's germline CDR1 is ENHRY and CDR2 SYGVKD. The CDR3 consists of 14 residues.